These 32 T cell receptor beta chains were sequenced from one sample in a study of blood T cells in healthy people across ages. For the second PCR, which ran for roughly 6 to 12 cycles, a sample-barcoded 5' primer and a J-beta primer mix were used. TCRdb re-called the 5' RACE reads with MiXCR, one entry per CDR3 protein. The sample has over 950,000 distinct CDR3 sequences, about 53% seen once. The sequenced sample was blood. Receptors originate from a woman aged 55-70 years in good health.

In its sample, this clonotype was seen a few times. The rearrangement uses TRBV5-1 and TRBJ2-5; the D call may be TRBD1 or TRBD2 (5 bases each). Deletions cut 3 bases from V and 4 bases from J, with 13 bases between. The CDR3 contains 14 residues. Germline values: CDR1 SGHRS, CDR2 YFSETQ. In DNA, the CDR3 is TGCGCCAGCAGCTGGAGTAGTGGGGGAGAGACCCAGTACTTC. Its protein is CASSWSSGGETQYF.

This clonotype showed up many times. The chain couples TRBV7-2 to TRBJ2-4, with TRBD1 matching 11 bases. With 5 bases clipped from V and 4 bases from J, the junction kept 4 bases outside the gene matches. Germline V CDR1 and CDR2: SGHTA, FQGNSA. This CDR3 region has 15 residues. The chain's CDR3 is CASSPRDRGKNIQYF. The CDR3 bases are TGTGCCAGCAGCCCTAGGGACAGGGGGAAAAACATTCAGTACTTC.

The chain joins TRBV29-1 to TRBJ2-1; 13 bases agree with TRBD2. Germline-derived CDR1 and CDR2 are SQVTM and ANQGSEA. V lost 7 bases to trimming and J lost 8 bases; unmatched junction nucleotides: 5. CDR3 size: 13 residues. The CDR3 is CSAGLAGVYEQFF. The CDR3 bases are TGCAGCGCCGGACTAGCGGGAGTCTATGAGCAGTTCTTC.

The rearrangement joins TRBV12-3 or TRBV12-4 to TRBJ2-1; tentative D call: TRBD1 (5 bases). This CDR3 is 17 amino acids long. The V and J ends lost 2 bases and 0 bases respectively, with 14 bases between them. CDR3 sequence reads: CASSLIAGRSSYNEQFF. As DNA, the CDR3 is TGTGCCAGCAGTTTAATTGCAGGGCGGAGCTCCTACAATGAGCAGTTCTTC.

The gene calls are TRBV4-1 and TRBJ2-3; D remains unclear. This CDR3 spans 14 amino acids. The germline V gene encodes CDR1 MGHRA and CDR2 YSYEKL. The V gene lost 1 base and the J gene lost 7 bases, with 12 bases spanning the gap. The CDR3, as DNA: TGCGCCAGCAGCCAAGGGACCTGGGTTAATACGCAGTATTTT. Amino acid sequence: CASSQGTWVNTQYF.

This clonotype appeared a single time. The J gene is TRBJ2-7, the V gene TRBV20-1; the D is unclear. Germline loops: CDR1 DFQATT, CDR2 SNEGSKA (reference sequence). Trimming took 3 bases from V and 7 from J, leaving 10 bases between them. The CDR3 sequence is 11 residues long. CDR3 in DNA: TGCAGTGCTAGCCCTTCCTGGGAGCAGTACTTC. It translates to CSASPSWEQYF.

The V gene is TRBV18, the J gene TRBJ2-7, with D hard to call. The CDR3 is 14 residues long. V lost 2 bases and J 2 bases, leaving 10 bases between the germline ends. The V gene's germline CDR1 is KGHSH and CDR2 LQKENI. Written as DNA, the CDR3 is TGTGCCAGCTCACCAACAGAGCCTGCCTACGAGCAGTACTTC. As protein: CASSPTEPAYEQYF.

The gene calls are TRBV5-1 and TRBJ2-2; 9 bases fit TRBD1. The germline CDR1 and CDR2 sequences are SGHRS and YFSETQ. V dropped 3 bases and J dropped 5; count of bases not matched to a gene: 5. The CDR3 runs to 15 residues. The CDR3, as DNA: TGCGCCAGCAGCTCCGGGGACAGGGATACCGGGGAGCTGTTTTTT. Translating gives CASSSGDRDTGELFF.

This clonotype appeared a few times. The chain joins TRBV20-1 to TRBJ2-1; unclear D gene. The CDR3 extends over 11 amino acids. Germline V gene sequence: CDR1 DFQATT, CDR2 SNEGSKA (reference sequence). Trimming took 3 bases from V and 7 from J, leaving 7 bases between them. The CDR3 region is CSASSENEQFF. In DNA form, the CDR3 reads TGCAGTGCTAGCTCTGAGAATGAGCAGTTCTTC.

This clonotype was seen a handful of times. V and J are TRBV20-1 and TRBJ2-5; 7 bases agree with TRBD2. Losses at the gene ends were 0 bases for V and 1 base for J; bases not matched to a gene: 5. This CDR3 region has 15 residues. Germline CDR1 is DFQATT and CDR2 is SNEGSKA (reference sequence). The CDR3 protein is CSARDGSGPQETQYF. The CDR3 DNA reads TGCAGTGCTAGAGATGGTAGCGGGCCCCAAGAGACCCAGTACTTC.

This clonotype was seen only a few times. The chain is built from TRBV10-3 and TRBJ2-7; D is perhaps TRBD1 (5 bases). The germline V gene has CDR1 ENHRY and CDR2 SYGVKD. The V and J ends lost 6 bases and 5 bases respectively, with 17 bases between them. The CDR3 consists of 14 residues. The CDR3 loop is CAISPDTRSNEQYF. Here the CDR3 DNA reads TGTGCCATCAGCCCGGACACCCGGAGCAACGAGCAGTACTTC.

The chain joins TRBV10-3 to TRBJ1-2; TRBD1 aligns across 9 bases. The CDR3 spans 15 residues. Per the germline V gene, CDR1 is ENHRY and CDR2 is SYGVKD. Germline trimming cut 2 bases from V and 8 bases from J; bases unmatched to any gene: 9. CDR3 amino acids: CAISERGQGSLGYTF. DNA for the CDR3: TGTGCCATCAGTGAGCGAGGACAGGGGAGTTTGGGCTACACCTTC.

The chain combines TRBV6-2 or TRBV6-3 with TRBJ2-3; TRBD2 aligns across 10 bases. Germline CDR1 and CDR2: MNHEY and SVGEGT. The CDR3 consists of 15 residues. The J segment lost 4 bases and the V segment lost 6 bases, leaving 7 bases of the junction unmatched. The CDR3, as DNA: TGTGCCAGCAGCTACGAAGCGGGAGGGGCAGATACGCAGTATTTT. Translated, it gives CASSYEAGGADTQYF.

The CDR3 region is CSASLKWVREGANVLTF. For the CDR3, the DNA is TGCAGTGCTAGCCTCAAGTGGGTCAGGGAGGGGGCCAACGTCCTGACTTTC. The chain has TRBV20-1 and TRBJ2-6; either TRBD1 or TRBD2 may fit D (5 bases each). The length of the CDR3 is 17 residues. The germline V and J ends were trimmed by 3 bases and 4 bases, with 19 bases remaining between them. Per germline, CDR1 DFQATT and CDR2 SNEGSKA (reference sequence).

CDR3 sequence reads: CASSLPGSPVAKNIQYF. DNA of the CDR3: TGCGCCAGCAGCCTACCGGGCAGCCCTGTAGCCAAAAACATTCAGTACTTC. This rearrangement joins TRBV4-1 to TRBJ2-4; the D is unclear. Germline V gives CDR1 MGHRA, CDR2 YSYEKL. V gave up 4 bases and J gave up 0 bases, with 16 bases separating them. The CDR3 contains 17 residues.

There are many counts of this clonotype. The rearrangement joins TRBV15 to TRBJ2-5, with D perhaps TRBD2 (6 bases). Per the germline V gene, CDR1 is LNHNV and CDR2 is YYDKDF (reference sequence). The CDR3 consists of 13 residues. Trimming took off 5 bases at V and 2 bases at J, with 9 bases between the two ends. DNA of the CDR3: TGTGCCACCAGCCGGGACTTACAAGAGACCCAGTACTTC. This gives the protein CATSRDLQETQYF.

This clonotype appeared a few times. The V and J genes are TRBV27 and TRBJ1-6, with D unresolved. The germline V and J ends were trimmed by 3 bases and 8 bases, with 11 bases remaining between them. CDR1 MNHEY and CDR2 SMNVEV come from the germline V gene (reference sequence). The CDR3 sequence is 14 residues long. The CDR3 DNA sequence: TGTGCCAGCAGTTTTCAAGATGACTATTCACCCCTCCACTTT. It yields the protein CASSFQDDYSPLHF.

With respect to this clonotype: This may be a read error, as it is one base from a much larger clone. The rearrangement joins TRBV4-1 to TRBJ2-5; TRBD2 matches at 8 bases. This CDR3 has 15 amino acids. The germline V gene has CDR1 MGHRA and CDR2 YSYEKL. The CDR3 region is CVSSQVGLAGETQYF. CDR3 sequence (DNA): TGCGTCAGCAGCCAAGTAGGACTAGCCGGGGAGACCCAGTACTTC.

The chain couples TRBV18 to TRBJ1-2, with a possible D match to TRBD1 (5 bases). V shed 6 bases and J shed 7 bases, with 18 bases lying between them. Germline assignment: CDR1 KGHSH and CDR2 LQKENI. CDR3 size: 14 residues. CDR3: CASSRDSLTGGYTF. CDR3 in DNA: TGTGCCAGCTCGCGGGACTCCCTCACCGGTGGCTACACCTTC.

The gene calls are TRBV29-1 and TRBJ2-1; D gene unclear. The CDR3 is 12 amino acids. Trimming left V 1 base short and J 4 bases short, with 5 bases between. Germline V gives CDR1 SQVTM, CDR2 ANQGSEA. The CDR3 sequence: CSVEAAYNEQFF. In DNA, the CDR3 is TGCAGCGTTGAAGCTGCTTACAATGAGCAGTTCTTC.

The rearrangement links TRBV11-3 to TRBJ2-1; maybe TRBD2 (5 bases). Germline assignment: CDR1 SGHNT and CDR2 YENEEA. Between the trimmed V and J ends, which lost 5 bases and 8 bases, there was a span of 13 bases. The CDR3 loop spans 13 amino acids. CDR3 amino acids: CASSTGERHEQFF. The CDR3 DNA is TGTGCCAGCAGCACCGGGGAGCGGCATGAGCAGTTCTTC.

The rearrangement joins TRBV5-4 to TRBJ1-1; 9 bases align to TRBD1. The CDR3 has 14 amino acids. The germline gives CDR1 SGHNT, CDR2 YYREEE (reference sequence). The ends lost 6 bases at V and 4 bases at J; junction bases unmatched: 7. The CDR3 loop is CASTGRQGGTEAFF. Written as DNA, the CDR3 is TGTGCCAGCACGGGGAGACAGGGGGGCACTGAAGCTTTCTTT.

The V call is TRBV7-2, the J call TRBJ2-1; D ambiguous. Germline V gives CDR1 SGHTA, CDR2 FQGNSA. V was cut by 3 bases and J by 2 bases, with 11 bases left in between. CDR3 length: 15 residues. CDR3 in amino acids: CASSFFQLPYNEQFF. The CDR3 DNA reads as TGTGCCAGCAGCTTTTTTCAATTGCCCTACAATGAGCAGTTCTTC.

The genes are TRBV2 and TRBJ1-1, with D maybe TRBD1 (5 bases). Germline CDR1 and CDR2: SNHLY and FYNNEI. V lost 7 bases and J lost 4, with 16 bases in between. This CDR3 is built from 14 residues. The CDR3 bases are TGTGCCAGCAAAAGGGGACCCCAGGCCACTGAAGCTTTCTTT. Translated, it gives CASKRGPQATEAFF.

V usage is TRBV2 and J usage is TRBJ2-2; D perhaps matches TRBD2 (6 bases). The CDR3 length is 13 residues. The germline gives CDR1 SNHLY, CDR2 FYNNEI. The germline V and J ends were trimmed by 10 bases and 3 bases, with 12 bases remaining between them. The CDR3 sequence: CAKRLGDTGELFF. The CDR3 bases are TGTGCCAAAAGACTAGGAGACACCGGGGAGCTGTTTTTT.

The CDR3: CASSQNVGVYNEQFF. The DNA of the CDR3 is TGTGCCAGCAGCCAAAACGTCGGGGTATACAATGAGCAGTTCTTC. The chain uses TRBV13 and TRBJ2-1, with TRBD2 as a possible D gene (5 bases). Deletions cut 5 bases from V and 4 bases from J, with 15 bases between. The CDR3 has 15 residues. CDR1 PRHDT and CDR2 FYEKMQ come from the germline V gene (reference sequence).

The V call is TRBV21-1, the J call TRBJ1-5; whether TRBD1, the table's D call, matches the DNA was not checked. TRBV21-1 is given as a pseudogene. CDR3 length: 13 amino acids. The CDR3 nucleotides are TGTGCCAGCAGCAAGGGTTTAAGGGGGCCCCAGCATTTT. Protein sequence: CASSKGLRGPQHF.

The chain employs TRBV30 and TRBJ2-3, with D hard to call. The CDR3 has 10 amino acids. The germline gives CDR1 GTSNPN, CDR2 SVGIG (reference sequence). With 0 bases removed from V and 9 bases from J, the gap between germline ends came to 4 bases. The CDR3 sequence is CAWSVGTQYF. CDR3 bases: TGTGCCTGGAGTGTGGGCACGCAGTATTTT.

This clonotype was detected only a few times. The genes are TRBV4-2 and TRBJ1-5; weak D call: TRBD1 (6 bases). V dropped 4 bases and J dropped 6 bases, with 10 bases sitting between them. Per germline, CDR1 LGHNA and CDR2 YNFKEQ. The CDR3 runs to 13 residues. The CDR3 loop is CASSLYRVQPQHF. In DNA form, the CDR3 reads TGTGCCAGCAGCCTGTACAGGGTTCAGCCCCAGCATTTT.

The chain links TRBV29-1 to TRBJ2-3; D gene uncertain. This CDR3 has 12 residues. Per the germline V gene, CDR1 is SQVTM and CDR2 is ANQGSEA. V lost 6 bases to trimming and J lost 1 base, with 8 bases between them. DNA for the CDR3: TGCAGCGTGGATCAGGGCACAGATACGCAGTATTTT. It encodes CSVDQGTDTQYF.

The chain employs TRBV6-5 and TRBJ2-7; D ambiguous. V was cut by 6 bases and J by 4 bases, with 19 bases left in between. The CDR3 consists of 15 residues. Germline V CDR1 and CDR2: MNHEY, SVGAGI. This chain's CDR3 is CASSLILGKPYEQYF. The CDR3 DNA reads as TGTGCCAGCAGCTTAATCCTAGGGAAACCTTACGAGCAGTACTTC.

The V call is TRBV4-1, the J call TRBJ2-3; D is perhaps TRBD1 (6 bases). Per germline, CDR1 MGHRA and CDR2 YSYEKL. Trimming stripped 0 bases from V and 3 bases from J, with 13 bases between. The CDR3 is made up of 16 amino acids. The CDR3 DNA is TGCGCCAGCAGCCAAGATCAAGGGCAGGGGACAGATACGCAGTATTTT. This encodes CASSQDQGQGTDTQYF.